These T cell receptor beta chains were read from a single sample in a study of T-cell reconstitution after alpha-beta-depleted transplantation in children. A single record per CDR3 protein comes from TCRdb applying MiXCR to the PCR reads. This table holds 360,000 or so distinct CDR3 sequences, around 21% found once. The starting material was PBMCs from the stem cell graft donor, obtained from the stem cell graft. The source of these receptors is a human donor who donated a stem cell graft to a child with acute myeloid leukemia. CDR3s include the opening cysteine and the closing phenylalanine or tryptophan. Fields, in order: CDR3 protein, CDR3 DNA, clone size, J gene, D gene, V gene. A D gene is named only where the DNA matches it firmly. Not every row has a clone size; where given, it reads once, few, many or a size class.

CDR3 protein: CASSLVGTSGRNEQFF
CDR3 DNA: TGTGCCAGCAGCTTAGTTGGGACTAGCGGGAGAAATGAGCAGTTCTTC
clone size: NA
J gene: TRBJ2-1
D gene: TRBD2
V gene: TRBV7-2

CDR3 protein: CASSRPWGRESTYEQYF
CDR3 DNA: TGCGCCAGCAGCCGCCCCTGGGGGCGGGAGAGTACCTACGAGCAGTACTTC
clone size: few
J gene: TRBJ2-7
D gene: NA
V gene: TRBV5-1

CDR3 protein: CASSYSRGRDTIYF
CDR3 DNA: TGTGCCAGCAGTTATTCTAGAGGTCGTGACACCATATATTTT
clone size: many
J gene: TRBJ1-3
D gene: NA
V gene: TRBV6-5

CDR3 protein: CSARGLWVYNSPLHF
CDR3 DNA: TGCAGTGCTAGAGGGTTGTGGGTCTATAATTCACCCCTCCACTTT
clone size: few
J gene: TRBJ1-6
D gene: NA
V gene: TRBV20-1

CDR3 protein: CSAPRGQRQGGYTF
CDR3 DNA: TGCAGTGCCCCGAGGGGGCAGCGGCAAGGTGGCTACACCTTC
clone size: NA
J gene: TRBJ1-2
D gene: TRBD1
V gene: TRBV20-1

CDR3 protein: CASTNPGWGRPTYNEQFF
CDR3 DNA: TGTGCCAGCACCAACCCGGGCTGGGGGAGGCCTACTTACAATGAGCAGTTCTTC
clone size: few
J gene: TRBJ2-1
D gene: NA
V gene: TRBV12-3/TRBV12-4

CDR3 protein: CSAPLGNTGELFF
CDR3 DNA: TGCAGTGCCCCACTAGGGAACACCGGGGAGCTGTTTTTT
clone size: few
J gene: TRBJ2-2
D gene: NA
V gene: TRBV20-1

CDR3 protein: CASSLGPSGSNEQFF
CDR3 DNA: TGTGCCAGCAGCTTAGGACCTAGCGGGAGTAATGAGCAGTTCTTC
clone size: NA
J gene: TRBJ2-1
D gene: TRBD2
V gene: TRBV7-8

CDR3 protein: CSTKQVLNTEAFF
CDR3 DNA: TGCAGCACCAAACAGGTTTTGAACACTGAAGCTTTCTTT
clone size: once
J gene: TRBJ1-1
D gene: NA
V gene: TRBV29-1

CDR3 protein: CASSPQREAENEQFF
CDR3 DNA: TGTGCCAGCAGCCCCCAGCGGGAGGCGGAGAATGAGCAGTTCTTC
clone size: NA
J gene: TRBJ2-1
D gene: TRBD2
V gene: TRBV7-9

CDR3 protein: CASRTGYNEQFF
CDR3 DNA: TGTGCCAGCAGGACAGGTTACAATGAGCAGTTCTTC
clone size: once
J gene: TRBJ2-1
D gene: NA
V gene: TRBV12-3/TRBV12-4

CDR3 protein: CASSLSRNEQFF
CDR3 DNA: TGTGCCAGCAGTTTATCTAGGAATGAGCAGTTCTTC
clone size: many
J gene: TRBJ2-1
D gene: NA
V gene: TRBV12-3/TRBV12-4

CDR3 protein: CASSLGATGADQPQHF
CDR3 DNA: TGTGCCAGCAGCTTGGGGGCGACAGGGGCGGATCAGCCCCAGCATTTT
clone size: NA
J gene: TRBJ1-5
D gene: TRBD1
V gene: TRBV5-5

CDR3 protein: CSVEDWGQGMETQYF
CDR3 DNA: TGCAGCGTTGAAGATTGGGGACAGGGAATGGAGACCCAGTACTTC
clone size: few
J gene: TRBJ2-5
D gene: TRBD1
V gene: TRBV29-1

CDR3 protein: CASSWLAGEQFF
CDR3 DNA: TGTGCCAGCAGCTGGCTAGCTGGTGAGCAGTTCTTC
clone size: few
J gene: TRBJ2-1
D gene: NA
V gene: TRBV6-1

CDR3 protein: CASSVVSGSGGELFF
CDR3 DNA: TGTGCCAGCAGCGTGGTCAGCGGGAGCGGTGGGGAGCTGTTTTTT
clone size: once
J gene: TRBJ2-2
D gene: TRBD2
V gene: TRBV7-2

CDR3 protein: CASIPAGGGYNEQFF
CDR3 DNA: TGTGCCAGCATCCCCGCGGGGGGTGGCTACAATGAGCAGTTCTTC
clone size: NA
J gene: TRBJ2-1
D gene: TRBD2
V gene: TRBV12-3/TRBV12-4

CDR3 protein: CASSLPTGSEQYF
CDR3 DNA: TGTGCCAGCAGTTTACCGACAGGCTCCGAGCAGTACTTC
clone size: NA
J gene: TRBJ2-7
D gene: NA
V gene: TRBV12-3/TRBV12-4

CDR3 protein: CSVDTGQGFGYTF
CDR3 DNA: TGCAGCGTTGACACAGGGCAGGGGTTCGGCTACACCTTC
clone size: NA
J gene: TRBJ1-2
D gene: NA
V gene: TRBV29-1

CDR3 protein: CASSQEGAGGYNEQFF
CDR3 DNA: TGCGCCAGCAGCCAAGAAGGAGCGGGAGGGTACAATGAGCAGTTCTTC
clone size: NA
J gene: TRBJ2-1
D gene: TRBD2
V gene: TRBV4-3

CDR3 protein: CASRREGSGVYNTEAFF
CDR3 DNA: TGCGCCAGCCGAAGAGAAGGGAGTGGCGTCTATAACACTGAAGCTTTCTTT
clone size: NA
J gene: TRBJ1-1
D gene: NA
V gene: TRBV5-1

CDR3 protein: CASSLPTGGREKLFF
CDR3 DNA: TGTGCCAGCAGCTTACCAACAGGGGGACGGGAAAAACTGTTTTTT
clone size: NA
J gene: TRBJ1-4
D gene: TRBD1
V gene: TRBV7-2

CDR3 protein: CASSFRSGEASYEQYF
CDR3 DNA: TGTGCCAGCAGTTTCCGTTCGGGAGAAGCCTCCTACGAGCAGTACTTC
clone size: NA
J gene: TRBJ2-7
D gene: NA
V gene: TRBV12-3/TRBV12-4

CDR3 protein: CASSVSGRGTDTQYF
CDR3 DNA: TGTGCCAGCAGCGTTAGCGGGAGGGGCACAGATACGCAGTATTTT
clone size: few
J gene: TRBJ2-3
D gene: TRBD2
V gene: TRBV28

CDR3 protein: CSTGQGSINEQFF
CDR3 DNA: TGCAGCACCGGACAGGGATCTATCAATGAGCAGTTCTTC
clone size: many
J gene: TRBJ2-1
D gene: TRBD1
V gene: TRBV29-1

CDR3 protein: CASSFRGDTVAKNIQYF
CDR3 DNA: TGTGCCAGCAGCTTTAGAGGGGATACGGTAGCCAAAAACATTCAGTACTTC
clone size: NA
J gene: TRBJ2-4
D gene: NA
V gene: TRBV11-3

CDR3 protein: CSASQVLAGGYEQYF
CDR3 DNA: TGCAGTGCTAGTCAGGTGCTAGCGGGAGGTTACGAGCAGTACTTC
clone size: NA
J gene: TRBJ2-7
D gene: TRBD2
V gene: TRBV20-1

CDR3 protein: CASSLVDNPSYEQYF
CDR3 DNA: TGTGCCAGCAGTTTAGTTGATAACCCATCCTACGAGCAGTACTTC
clone size: NA
J gene: TRBJ2-7
D gene: NA
V gene: TRBV12-3/TRBV12-4

CDR3 protein: CASRLSEGDTQYF
CDR3 DNA: TGCGCCAGCAGACTCTCGGAGGGAGATACGCAGTATTTT
clone size: NA
J gene: TRBJ2-3
D gene: NA
V gene: TRBV5-1

CDR3 protein: CASSLAGDGAAFF
CDR3 DNA: TGTGCCAGCAGTTTAGCAGGGGATGGCGCGGCTTTCTTT
clone size: NA
J gene: TRBJ1-1
D gene: NA
V gene: TRBV12-3/TRBV12-4

CDR3 protein: CSAQREPYEQYF
CDR3 DNA: TGCAGTGCGCAGCGGGAGCCCTACGAGCAGTACTTC
clone size: few
J gene: TRBJ2-7
D gene: TRBD2
V gene: TRBV20-1

CDR3 protein: CASSESPGLGEQFF
CDR3 DNA: TGTGCCAGCAGTGAGTCTCCAGGGCTAGGTGAGCAGTTCTTC
clone size: NA
J gene: TRBJ2-1
D gene: NA
V gene: TRBV25-1

CDR3 protein: CSVEDGAEQYF
CDR3 DNA: TGCAGCGTTGAAGATGGAGCCGAGCAGTACTTC
clone size: many
J gene: TRBJ2-7
D gene: NA
V gene: TRBV29-1

CDR3 protein: CASSLPTSGTYNEQFF
CDR3 DNA: TGCGCCAGCAGCTTGCCGACTAGCGGGACCTACAATGAGCAGTTCTTC
clone size: few
J gene: TRBJ2-1
D gene: TRBD2
V gene: TRBV4-1